The 30 T cell receptor beta chains given below trace back to one sample, sequenced in a study of T cells after yellow fever vaccination. TCRdb redid the calling of the 5' RACE reads with MiXCR, one entry per CDR3 protein. The sample has nearly 300,000 distinct CDR3 sequences, around 10% seen once; the top ten hold about 3.5%. The starting material was CD4+ T cells sorted from PBMCs, obtained 5 days after the yellow fever booster vaccination. These receptors were obtained from a man between 18 and 35 years old who received the YFV17D yellow fever vaccine.

This clonotype was recorded many times. The chain employs TRBV20-1 and TRBJ2-1, with unresolved D. Per the germline V gene, CDR1 is DFQATT and CDR2 is SNEGSKA (reference sequence). Between the trimmed V and J ends, which lost 3 bases and 5 bases, there was a span of 11 bases. The CDR3 extends over 13 amino acids. The CDR3 loop reads CSARVDLDNEQFF. CDR3 bases: TGCAGTGCTAGGGTCGACTTAGACAATGAGCAGTTCTTC.

V gene TRBV2 combines with J gene TRBJ2-1; no firm D call. The V and J ends lost 5 bases and 7 bases respectively, with 21 bases between them. CDR1 is SNHLY and CDR2 is FYNNEI in the germline V gene. The CDR3 contains 16 residues. CDR3 coding DNA: TGTGCCAGCAGTCCCCCCCCGTTATTTGGGGTAAATGAGCAGTTCTTC. This sequence encodes CASSPPPLFGVNEQFF.

This clonotype was picked up many times. The genes are TRBV7-2 and TRBJ1-5, with D possibly TRBD1 on 6 matching bases. The germline V gene encodes CDR1 SGHTA and CDR2 FQGNSA. The CDR3 has 13 residues. Trimming took off 5 bases at V and 6 bases at J, with 11 bases between the two ends. The CDR3 DNA sequence: TGTGCCAGCAGCCCCCAGGGGTCTCAGCCCCAGCATTTT. It codes for CASSPQGSQPQHF.

The chain has TRBV11-2 and TRBJ1-6; 8 bases line up with TRBD1. The CDR3 covers 16 residues. J lost 7 bases, V lost 4 bases, and 9 bases had no gene match. Germline V lookup: CDR1 SGHAT, CDR2 FQNNGV. The CDR3 DNA sequence: TGTGCCAGCAGCTCCCTGGGGCAGGGGGCCAATTCACCCCTCCACTTT. Its translation is CASSSLGQGANSPLHF.

This sequence joins TRBV9 and TRBJ1-4, with D possibly matching TRBD1 (5 bases). The germline V gene encodes CDR1 SGDLS and CDR2 YYNGEE. This CDR3 spans 16 amino acids. V was pared by 4 bases and J by 4 bases, with 17 bases between. The DNA for the CDR3 is TGTGCCAGCAGCACGCGGGACGGCGGGGGTAATGAAAAACTGTTTTTT. Amino acids: CASSTRDGGGNEKLFF.

This clonotype was recorded at least ten times. In nucleotides, the CDR3 is TGTGCCAGCAGCGGACAGGGGGGCAATCAGCCCCAGCATTTT. It yields the protein CASSGQGGNQPQHF. The chain employs TRBV5-5 and TRBJ1-5; 10 bases map to TRBD1. Germline V lookup: CDR1 SGHKS, CDR2 YYEKEE (reference sequence). The CDR3 is made up of 14 amino acids. J lost 2 bases, V lost 4 bases, and 0 bases had no gene match.

This sequence joins TRBV4-1 and TRBJ1-5, with 8 positions matching TRBD1. Germline CDR1 MGHRA, CDR2 YSYEKL. The junction had 9 bases not matched to a gene; V was cut back by 3 bases and J by 2 bases. CDR3 size: 17 residues. The CDR3 reads CASSHDPGQVRNQPQHF. The CDR3 DNA sequence: TGCGCCAGCAGCCATGACCCGGGACAGGTGCGCAATCAGCCCCAGCATTTT.

The chain is built from TRBV7-2 and TRBJ2-3; D is unclear. With 2 bases removed from V and 9 bases from J, the gap between germline ends came to 21 bases. The CDR3 length is 16 residues. Looked up from germline, CDR1 is SGHTA and CDR2 is FQGNSA. Written as DNA, the CDR3 is TGTGCCAGCAGCTTAATTGGGGTACGCCGGTCCGAGACGCAGTATTTT. Amino acid sequence: CASSLIGVRRSETQYF.

In this sample, this clonotype turned up a few times. This chain joins TRBV5-6 and TRBJ2-1, with D unclear. The CDR3 loop spans 15 amino acids. Between the trimmed V and J ends, which lost 1 base and 3 bases, there was a span of 11 bases. Germline V gene lookup returns CDR1 SGHDT and CDR2 YYEEEE. Here the CDR3 reads CASSLFTGGYNEQFF. In DNA, the CDR3 is TGTGCCAGCAGCTTGTTTACGGGCGGCTACAATGAGCAGTTCTTC.

The rearrangement links TRBV5-5 to TRBJ1-1; D perhaps matches TRBD1 (6 bases). Between the trimmed V and J ends, which lost 4 bases and 4 bases, there was a span of 23 bases. The CDR3 contains 17 residues. CDR1 and CDR2 (germline): SGHKS, YYEKEE (reference sequence). This chain's CDR3 is CASSPSGAGVGGTEAFF. The DNA of the CDR3 is TGTGCCAGCAGCCCCTCTGGGGCAGGGGTAGGGGGCACTGAAGCTTTCTTT. The full variable domain, in which reference TRBV5-5 and TRBJ1-1 provide the parts outside the CDR3, is DAGVTQSPTHLIKTRGQQVTLRCSPISGHKSVSWYQQVLGQGPQFIFQYYEKEERGRGNFPDRFSARQFPNYSSELNVNALLLGDSALYLCASSPSGAGVGGTEAFFGQGTRLTVV.

This clonotype has only a few counts. The chain employs TRBV12-3 or TRBV12-4 and TRBJ2-3; TRBD2 agrees at 8 bases. The ends lost 5 bases at V and 6 bases at J; junction bases unmatched: 13. The CDR3 runs 16 residues. The CDR3 bases are TGTGCCAGCAGTCCACCCGACGGGACGGGGGGGGATACGCAGTATTTT. Its protein is CASSPPDGTGGDTQYF.

This clonotype appeared many times. The V call is TRBV7-2, the J call TRBJ2-3; TRBD1 matches 9 bases. J gave up 1 base and V 4 bases, and 9 bases lay outside the gene matches. CDR3 length: 17 amino acids. Per the germline V gene, CDR1 is SGHTA and CDR2 is FQGNSA. The CDR3: CASSSRFGDRGTDTQYF. As DNA, the CDR3 is TGTGCCAGCAGCTCCCGGTTCGGGGACAGGGGCACAGATACGCAGTATTTT.

The gene calls are TRBV5-1 and TRBJ2-1; 9 bases map to TRBD2. V was pared by 7 bases and J by 0 bases, with 5 bases of the junction left unmatched. This CDR3 has 15 residues. The V gene's germline CDR1 is SGHRS and CDR2 YFSETQ. For the CDR3, the DNA is TGCGCCAGCCGTCTAGCGGGGAGCTCCTACAATGAGCAGTTCTTC. It translates to CASRLAGSSYNEQFF.

This clonotype appeared many times. This chain connects TRBV27 to TRBJ1-2; D possibly corresponds to TRBD1 (5 bases). CDR3 length equals 15 residues. Germline CDR1 reads MNHEY; CDR2 reads SMNVEV (reference sequence). V was shortened by 5 bases and J by 0 bases, with 13 bases between the two germline ends. This CDR3 reads CASSHYRSANYGYTF. The CDR3 region has the DNA TGTGCCAGCAGTCACTACAGGTCAGCTAACTATGGCTACACCTTC.

This clonotype was observed a few times. The chain is built from TRBV14 and TRBJ2-2; D call uncertain. Germline assignment: CDR1 SGHDN and CDR2 FVKESK. The V end was cut by 8 bases, the J end by 1 base, with 20 bases between. The CDR3 runs 17 residues. Here the CDR3 reads CASPQCVPQMNTGELFF. The CDR3 nucleotides are TGTGCCAGCCCACAGTGCGTCCCGCAGATGAACACCGGGGAGCTGTTTTTT.

This clonotype has a handful of counts. V usage is TRBV5-8 and J usage is TRBJ2-2; TRBD1 agrees at 8 bases. CDR3 length: 16 amino acids. CDR1 is SGHTS and CDR2 is YDEGEE in the germline V gene. The ends lost 4 bases at V and 7 bases at J; junction bases unmatched: 12. This CDR3 is CASSPWTGYLVGELFF. The CDR3 DNA reads TGTGCCAGCAGCCCGTGGACAGGGTATTTAGTCGGGGAGCTGTTTTTT.

The rearrangement links TRBV5-1 to TRBJ2-1, with D possibly TRBD1 on 6 matching bases. The CDR3 is 15 amino acids. The V end lost 0 bases, the J end lost 3 bases, and 10 bases lay between the germline ends. The V gene's germline CDR1 is SGHRS and CDR2 YFSETQ. The CDR3 protein is CASSLGGGIYNEQFF. The DNA for the CDR3 is TGCGCCAGCAGCTTGGGAGGGGGAATCTACAATGAGCAGTTCTTC.

This clonotype occurred a few times. The chain uses TRBV4-3 and TRBJ1-5; a weak D match, TRBD1 (5 bases). Trimming removed 1 base from V and 2 bases from J, with 9 bases in between. CDR1 and CDR2 (germline): LGHNA, YSLEER. The CDR3 has 15 amino acids. CDR3 loop: CASSQVGGGNQPQHF. CDR3 nucleotide sequence: TGCGCCAGCAGCCAAGTGGGAGGGGGCAATCAGCCCCAGCATTTT.

The chain is built from TRBV15 and TRBJ2-5; no clear D gene. Germline loops: CDR1 LNHNV, CDR2 YYDKDF (reference sequence). This CDR3 is 12 amino acids long. Trimming left V 1 base short and J 2 bases short, with 2 bases between. This CDR3 reads CATSRVQETQYF. Here the CDR3 DNA reads TGTGCCACCAGCAGAGTTCAAGAGACCCAGTACTTC.

The chain employs TRBV12-3 or TRBV12-4 and TRBJ1-5, with D maybe TRBD1 (6 bases). V was clipped by 6 bases and J by 4 bases, with 16 bases between them. CDR3 length: 15 residues. The CDR3 spells CASSSPGHQNQPQHF. CDR3 DNA sequence: TGTGCCAGCAGCTCCCCGGGACACCAAAATCAGCCCCAGCATTTT.

The J gene is TRBJ1-1, the V gene TRBV15; D is unresolved. Germline lookup yields CDR1 LNHNV and CDR2 YYDKDF (reference sequence). Deletions cut 2 bases from V and 1 base from J, with 11 bases between. The CDR3 runs to 15 residues. The CDR3 protein is CATSRFEQRNTEAFF. For the CDR3, the DNA is TGTGCCACCAGCAGATTCGAACAGCGGAACACTGAAGCTTTCTTT. The variable domain in full, completed from reference TRBV15 and TRBJ1-1, reads DAMVIQNPRYQVTQFGKPVTLSCSQTLNHNVMYWYQQKSSQAPKLLFHYYDKDFNNEADTPDNFQSRRPNTSFCFLDIRSPGLGDTAMYLCATSRFEQRNTEAFFGQGTRLTVV.

This clonotype was seen many times. The gene calls are TRBV20-1 and TRBJ2-5; a weak D match, TRBD2 (6 bases). Germline loops: CDR1 DFQATT, CDR2 SNEGSKA (reference sequence). The CDR3 spans 14 residues. V was cut by 5 bases and J by 7 bases, with 20 bases left in between. The CDR3 DNA follows: TGCAGTGCTCCGACTTTGGGGCGCGGGGTGACCCAGTACTTC. Amino acid sequence: CSAPTLGRGVTQYF.

This clonotype has more than one count but fewer than ten. The chain recombines TRBV7-2 with TRBJ2-1; TRBD1 agrees at 10 bases. J gave up 9 bases and V 5 bases, and 7 bases lay outside the gene matches. This CDR3 comprises 14 residues. Germline values: CDR1 SGHTA, CDR2 FQGNSA. Here the CDR3 DNA reads TGTGCCAGCAGCCAGGGACAGGGGAGGCGTGAGCAGTTCTTC. Translation: CASSQGQGRREQFF.

This chain links TRBV3-1 with TRBJ2-5, with 12 bases aligning to TRBD2. CDR1 is LGHDT, CDR2 YNNKEL, per germline (reference sequence). V gave up 3 bases and J gave up 3 bases; unmatched junction bases: 5. The CDR3 is made up of 16 amino acids. CDR3 DNA: TGTGCCAGCAGCCACCTGACTAGCGGGGGAAAAGAGACCCAGTACTTC. This codes for CASSHLTSGGKETQYF.

The chain combines TRBV12-3 or TRBV12-4 with TRBJ2-5; D is possibly TRBD2 (5 bases). V shed 1 base and J shed 0 bases, with 9 bases lying between them. The CDR3 covers 15 residues. The CDR3 DNA sequence: TGTGCCAGCAGTTTAGGGGTCGGGAACCAAGAGACCCAGTACTTC. It is translated as CASSLGVGNQETQYF.

The rearrangement links TRBV24-1 to TRBJ2-5; D is ambiguous. The CDR3 totals 15 residues. The germline gives CDR1 KGHDR, CDR2 SFDVKD. V shed 4 bases and J shed 7 bases, with 18 bases lying between them. In DNA, the CDR3 is TGTGCCACCAGTGACCCTGTGGGCCACAAGGGGACCCAGTACTTC. Residues: CATSDPVGHKGTQYF.

V usage is TRBV6-2 or TRBV6-3 and J usage is TRBJ2-1; 11 bases agree with TRBD2. Per germline, CDR1 MNHEY and CDR2 SVGEGT. The CDR3 is 15 residues long. The trim removed 9 bases at V and 7 bases at J, leaving 11 bases unmatched. The CDR3 is CASRGSGGAMNEQFF. The CDR3 region has the DNA TGTGCCAGTAGAGGTAGCGGGGGGGCTATGAATGAGCAGTTCTTC.

This clonotype was seen more than once but under ten times. The gene calls are TRBV18 and TRBJ1-2, with D hard to call. CDR1 and CDR2 (germline): KGHSH, LQKENI. The V and J ends lost 1 base and 8 bases respectively, with 11 bases between them. The CDR3 consists of 13 residues. CDR3: CASSPQSSSGYTF. DNA for the CDR3: TGTGCCAGCTCACCACAGAGCAGCTCGGGCTACACCTTC.

This clonotype was detected ten times or more. The genes are TRBV20-1 and TRBJ2-5, with 7 bases matching TRBD1. V gave up 6 bases and J gave up 4 bases; unmatched junction bases: 8. Per germline, CDR1 DFQATT and CDR2 SNEGSKA (reference sequence). The CDR3 totals 13 residues. CDR3 DNA: TGCAGTGCCCGACAGGGATCAAGAGAGACCCAGTACTTC. It encodes CSARQGSRETQYF.

This clonotype was seen only a few times. The chain uses TRBV18 and TRBJ1-1; D is unclear. CDR3 length equals 14 residues. Trimming removed 3 bases at V and 4 bases at J, with 12 bases between. CDR1 is KGHSH, CDR2 LQKENI, per germline. In DNA form, the CDR3 reads TGTGCCAGCTCACCGGCGGCTACGGGCACTGAAGCTTTCTTT. It is translated as CASSPAATGTEAFF.